This T cell receptor beta chain was recorded in a study of blood T cell repertoires in COVID-19. The overall study: Both acute and convalescent COVID-19 samples were obtained from the United States, Italy and Spain. Sample material is recorded as cDNA or gDNA derived from T cells, B-cell-depleted T cells, or PBMCs.

As concerns this clone: A read error may produce the germline difference seen at one junction end.

Germline CDR1 reads WNHNN; CDR2 reads SYGVQD (reference sequence). This CDR3 spans 12 amino acids. The authors' processing: Estimated nucleated cell counts came from reference gene primer amplification. Produced via immunoSEQ multiplex PCR; TCRdb's table is partial and in-frame only. The V and J calls and clone size come from that table; D and trimming were worked out from the DNA. The sample lists about 110,000 clones; 88% were seen once. Sequencing was performed on peripheral blood. The origin of this receptor is a human donor in a cohort sampled during active COVID-19. The rearrangement uses TRBV10-1 and TRBJ2-7, with D tentatively TRBD1 (6 bases). CDR3 region: CASSSGTTPSNF. The DNA for the CDR3 is TGCGCCAGCAGTTCCGGGACAACCCCGTCCAACTTC.